Each of the 19 T cell receptor beta chains below was sequenced from the same sample in a study of early T cells in non-severe SARS-CoV-2 infection. TCRdb fed the 5' RACE reads into MiXCR, producing one record per CDR3 protein. The table lists more than 80,000 distinct CDR3 sequences, roughly an eighth of them singletons, with around 1.5% in the top ten. The sequencing input was whole blood. These receptor sequences come from an adult who was a healthcare worker with PCR-confirmed SARS-CoV-2 infection or an uninfected control (not recorded which).

There are many counts of this clonotype. V is TRBV2 and J is TRBJ1-2; 7 bases fit TRBD1. CDR3 size: 16 residues. V lost 6 bases to trimming and J lost 6 bases; unmatched junction nucleotides: 16. Germline lookup yields CDR1 SNHLY and CDR2 FYNNEI. The DNA of the CDR3 is TGTGCCAGCAGCTACGGGACAGCCCAAGCCTTAGATGGCTACACCTTC. Protein: CASSYGTAQALDGYTF.

In this sample, this clonotype turned up a few times. The chain carries TRBV20-1 and TRBJ2-3; D tentatively reads TRBD1 or TRBD2 (5 bases each). The CDR3 spans 15 residues. Looked up from germline, CDR1 is DFQATT and CDR2 is SNEGSKA (reference sequence). V lost 5 bases, J lost 1 base, and 16 bases lay in between. CDR3 region: CSAQSGARGTDTQYF. The CDR3 DNA reads TGCAGTGCTCAGTCCGGGGCTCGGGGCACAGATACGCAGTATTTT.

This chain uses TRBV18 with TRBJ1-1; 9 nucleotides agree with TRBD1. Per germline, CDR1 KGHSH and CDR2 LQKENI. V lost 0 bases, J lost 5 bases, and 13 bases stayed unmatched. This CDR3 has 18 amino acids. The CDR3 sequence is CASSPPIRDREKGTEAFF. For the CDR3, the DNA is TGTGCCAGCTCACCACCAATTCGGGACAGGGAGAAGGGAACTGAAGCTTTCTTT.

The chain couples TRBV7-6 to TRBJ2-2; no reliable D call. V lost 1 base and J 1 base, leaving 7 bases between the germline ends. Germline CDR1 and CDR2: SGHVS and FNYEAQ. The CDR3 consists of 15 residues. CDR3 sequence: CASSLGTKNTGELFF. The CDR3 DNA sequence: TGTGCCAGCAGCTTAGGTACAAAGAACACCGGGGAGCTGTTTTTT.

This clonotype has a count of ten or more. The V and J genes are TRBV11-2 and TRBJ2-5; D may be TRBD2 (5 bases). Trimming shortened V by 1 base and J by 5 bases, and 5 bases separated the two germline ends. CDR1 and CDR2 (germline): SGHAT, FQNNGV. CDR3 length equals 12 residues. CDR3 sequence: CASSLAGETQYF. The DNA of the CDR3 is TGTGCCAGCAGCTTAGCGGGGGAGACCCAGTACTTC. The complete variable domain, with remaining parts taken from reference TRBV11-2 and TRBJ2-5, reads EAGVAQSPRYKIIEKRQSVAFWCNPISGHATLYWYQQILGQGPKLLIQFQNNGVVDDSQLPKDRFSAERLKGVDSTLKIQPAKLEDSAVYLCASSLAGETQYFGPGTRLLVL.

The rearrangement links TRBV12-3 or TRBV12-4 to TRBJ2-3, with D uncertain. Trimming cost V 5 bases and J 1 base, with 7 bases left between them. CDR3 length equals 13 residues. The chain's CDR3 is CASSNRGTDTQYF. CDR3 sequence (DNA): TGTGCCAGCAGTAACCGGGGCACAGATACGCAGTATTTT.

This clonotype was counted many times. V is TRBV20-1 and J is TRBJ2-7; no firm D call. Deletions cut 3 bases from V and 2 bases from J, with 14 bases between. CDR3 size: 14 residues. Looked up from germline, CDR1 is DFQATT and CDR2 is SNEGSKA (reference sequence). In DNA, the CDR3 is TGCAGTGCTAGTCACCAAGGACCAGCCTACGAGCAGTACTTC. This translates into CSASHQGPAYEQYF.

This chain uses TRBV20-1 with TRBJ2-4; 8 bases are a match to TRBD2. The V gene end was trimmed by 6 bases and the J gene end by 1 base; junction bases not matched to a gene: 8. The germline CDR1 and CDR2 sequences are DFQATT and SNEGSKA (reference sequence). The CDR3 has 15 amino acids. The CDR3 region is CSALLSGEAKNIQYF. In nucleotides, the CDR3 is TGCAGTGCCCTCCTTAGCGGGGAGGCCAAAAACATTCAGTACTTC.

This clonotype was observed a handful of times. This rearrangement joins TRBV20-1 to TRBJ2-5; 10 nucleotides agree with TRBD2. Trimming removed 4 bases from V and 5 bases from J; junction bases left unmatched: 10. Germline loops: CDR1 DFQATT, CDR2 SNEGSKA (reference sequence). The CDR3 is 15 residues long. CDR3 amino acids: CSAMGLAWARETQYF. The DNA of the CDR3 is TGCAGTGCTATGGGACTAGCGTGGGCCAGGGAGACCCAGTACTTC.

The chain links TRBV5-1 to TRBJ2-3; 13 positions agree with TRBD2. CDR3 length: 16 amino acids. V dropped 4 bases and J dropped 3; count of bases not matched to a gene: 5. Germline loops: CDR1 SGHRS, CDR2 YFSETQ. In nucleotides, the CDR3 is TGCGCCAGCAGCGTGGGACTAGCGGGGACAACAGATACGCAGTATTTT. Protein sequence: CASSVGLAGTTDTQYF.

In its sample, this clonotype was seen a few times. The chain carries TRBV28 and TRBJ2-5; tentatively, D is TRBD2 (6 bases). V lost 6 bases to trimming and J lost 0 bases, with 14 bases between them. The CDR3 runs to 15 residues. CDR1 is MDHEN, CDR2 SYDVKM, per germline. CDR3 bases: TGTGCCAGCAGCCCAGGGAGGAGTTACCAAGAGACCCAGTACTTC. This gives the protein CASSPGRSYQETQYF.

The chain joins TRBV27 to TRBJ2-1, with D perhaps matching TRBD2 (6 bases). Trimming took off 8 bases at V and 6 bases at J, with 20 bases between the two ends. The CDR3 covers 15 residues. Germline-derived CDR1 and CDR2 are MNHEY and SMNVEV (reference sequence). The CDR3 is CASRGGILQFNEQFF. The CDR3 DNA reads TGTGCCAGCCGCGGCGGGATCCTCCAGTTCAATGAGCAGTTCTTC.

The V and J genes are TRBV3-1 and TRBJ2-2, with TRBD1 matching 7 bases. V lost 2 bases to trimming and J lost 2 bases; unmatched junction nucleotides: 8. Germline values: CDR1 LGHDT, CDR2 YNNKEL (reference sequence). There are 17 residues in the CDR3. This CDR3 reads CASSQQYRGRNTGELFF. The CDR3 bases are TGTGCCAGCAGCCAACAGTACAGGGGCAGAAACACCGGGGAGCTGTTTTTT.

This clonotype was seen ten or more times. The chain recombines TRBV5-4 with TRBJ1-1, with D tentatively TRBD1 (6 bases). The V end lost 0 bases, the J end lost 4 bases, and 10 bases lay between the germline ends. This CDR3 contains 14 residues. CDR1 is SGHNT, CDR2 YYREEE, per germline (reference sequence). CDR3 region: CASSLGQGTTEAFF. DNA for the CDR3: TGTGCCAGCAGCTTGGGGCAGGGGACCACTGAAGCTTTCTTT.

In its sample, this clonotype was seen many times. The chain joins TRBV7-2 to TRBJ1-3, with 7 bases that match TRBD1. CDR1 is SGHTA and CDR2 is FQGNSA in the germline V gene. The CDR3 sequence is 18 residues long. J was trimmed by 0 bases and V by 4 bases; bases with no gene match: 12. CDR3 coding DNA: TGTGCCAGCAGCTCCCTACGCAGGGGGTGGGGCTCTGGAAACACCATATATTTT. Amino acids: CASSSLRRGWGSGNTIYF.

This clonotype was observed a few times. The V gene is TRBV11-2, the J gene TRBJ1-1; no clear D. The germline V gene encodes CDR1 SGHAT and CDR2 FQNNGV. The V end was cut by 0 bases, the J end by 4 bases, with 12 bases between. This CDR3 is built from 15 residues. DNA for the CDR3: TGTGCCAGCAGCTTAGAAGGAAGGAGATCCACTGAAGCTTTCTTT. Its protein is CASSLEGRRSTEAFF.

This clonotype came up a few times. J is TRBJ2-7 and V is TRBV18; D may match TRBD1 or TRBD2 (5 bases each). This CDR3 has 15 residues. Germline V CDR1 and CDR2: KGHSH, LQKENI. Trimming cost V 6 bases and J 0 bases, with 15 bases left between them. The CDR3 DNA is TGTGCCAGCTCCCCGAGGGGCAAATTCTCCTACGAGCAGTACTTC. The encoded protein is CASSPRGKFSYEQYF.

This clonotype showed up many times. The chain employs TRBV7-9 and TRBJ2-5; D is ambiguous. CDR1 SEHNR and CDR2 FQNEAQ come from the germline V gene (reference sequence). Trimming removed 2 bases at V and 1 base at J, with 11 bases between. There are 15 residues in the CDR3. CDR3 amino acids: CASSLPQASQETQYF. DNA of the CDR3: TGTGCCAGCAGCTTACCCCAGGCCTCCCAAGAGACCCAGTACTTC.

The chain joins TRBV12-3 or TRBV12-4 to TRBJ1-2, with TRBD1 as a possible D gene (6 bases). Trimming pared 3 bases from V and 4 bases from J, leaving 12 bases between. The CDR3 is 14 amino acids. In DNA form, the CDR3 reads TGTGCCAGCAGTTTCGGGGGGCGCGGCTATGGCTACACCTTC. This sequence encodes CASSFGGRGYGYTF.